The 2 T cell receptor beta chains below come from one sample, sequenced in a study of T cell responses to AZD1222 COVID-19 vaccine. The protocol was immunoSEQ multiplex PCR, while the TCRdb copy is restricted to in-frame clones and leaves out a portion. The repertoire includes about 180,000 clones, 88% of them detected once, and around a tenth sits in the top ten. This specimen consisted of peripheral blood, obtained 28 days after the second AZD1222 dose. The receptors were sampled from an adult who received the AZD1222 COVID-19 vaccine.

The J gene is TRBJ2-7, the V gene TRBV12-3 or TRBV12-4; D is ambiguous. This CDR3 contains 12 residues. Trimming removed 6 bases from V and 8 bases from J, with 14 bases in between. The CDR3 DNA is TGTGCCAGCAGCCGCGGCCCGAGGCAGCAGTACTTC. Its protein is CASSRGPRQQYF.

This clone was observed a few times. The chain joins TRBV4-2 to TRBJ2-7; perhaps TRBD2 as D (5 bases). Germline V lookup: CDR1 LGHNA, CDR2 YNFKEQ. V was cut by 0 bases and J by 2 bases, with 11 bases left in between. The CDR3 extends over 15 amino acids. The CDR3 bases are TGTGCCAGCAGCCAAGATAGATTCGGGACCTACGAGCAGTACTTC. This translates into CASSQDRFGTYEQYF.